The present T cell receptor beta chain was sequenced within a study of T cell changes during pregnancy in multiple sclerosis. Trimming shortened V by 0 bases and J by 3 bases, and 12 bases separated the two germline ends. This CDR3 has 16 residues. CDR1 and CDR2 from the germline V gene are MGHRA and YSYEKL. Assay: immunoSEQ multiplex PCR; the TCRdb copy retains only in-frame clones and omits some. Seen here are fewer than 95,000 clones, around 92% observed once, and the top ten hold 2% to 2.5%. The gene calls are TRBV4-1 and TRBJ2-1; D is uncertain. Source: peripheral blood, taken in the third trimester of pregnancy. The clonotype comes from a female donor with multiple sclerosis, enrolled in a pregnancy study. This chain's CDR3 is CASSQDIAAIYNEQFF. The CDR3 DNA reads as TGCGCCAGCAGCCAAGACATCGCCGCGATCTACAATGAGCAGTTCTTC.